This TCR beta chain was documented in a study of a mutant IDH1 vaccine in newly diagnosed glioma. Study context: Treated patients, averaging approximately 40 years, were around 62% male and roughly 40% female. General study points: No link was apparently found between pseudoprogression and changes in top peripheral T cell clonotypes. Vaccination induced immune responses in around 93% of patients.

The repertoire was sequenced with immunoSEQ multiplex PCR; TCRdb's copy has only in-frame clones and lacks some. The data hold about 60,000 clones, with around 83% observed a single time. Time point denoted: week 47, end of study. What each vaccine dose contained was 300 ug of mutant IDH1 20-mer peptide, accompanied by topical imiquimod. The CDR3 sequence is 13 residues long. V lost 6 bases, J lost 0 bases, and 8 bases lay in between. Germline CDR1 and CDR2: WNHNN and SYGVQD (reference sequence). Notes on this clone: The antigen is not known.

This receptor was obtained from a woman aged 50 to 65 with glioma. The V and J genes are TRBV10-1 and TRBJ1-1; no firm D call. The source was PBMCs, collected from a glioma patient whose treatment included an IDH1 peptide vaccine. The CDR3 sequence: CASSSGMNTEAFF. CDR3 coding DNA: TGCGCCAGCAGCTCCGGGATGAACACTGAAGCTTTCTTT.